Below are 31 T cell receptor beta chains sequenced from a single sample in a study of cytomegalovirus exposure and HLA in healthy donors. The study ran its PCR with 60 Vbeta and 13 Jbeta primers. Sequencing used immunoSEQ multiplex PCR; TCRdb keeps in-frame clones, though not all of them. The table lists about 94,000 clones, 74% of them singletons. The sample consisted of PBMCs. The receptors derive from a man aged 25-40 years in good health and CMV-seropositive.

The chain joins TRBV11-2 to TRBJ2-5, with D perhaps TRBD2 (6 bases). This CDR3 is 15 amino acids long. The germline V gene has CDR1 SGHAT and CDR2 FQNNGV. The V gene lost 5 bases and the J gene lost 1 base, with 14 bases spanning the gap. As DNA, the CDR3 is TGTGCCAGCAGCCGGGCGGGACTCATCCAAGAGACCCAGTACTTC. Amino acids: CASSRAGLIQETQYF.

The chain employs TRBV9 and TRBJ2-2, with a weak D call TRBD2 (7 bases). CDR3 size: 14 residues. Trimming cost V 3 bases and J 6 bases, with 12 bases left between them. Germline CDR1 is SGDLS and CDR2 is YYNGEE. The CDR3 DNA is TGTGCCAGCAGCGAGGGGGGGAATGCCGGGGAGCTGTTTTTT. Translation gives CASSEGGNAGELFF.

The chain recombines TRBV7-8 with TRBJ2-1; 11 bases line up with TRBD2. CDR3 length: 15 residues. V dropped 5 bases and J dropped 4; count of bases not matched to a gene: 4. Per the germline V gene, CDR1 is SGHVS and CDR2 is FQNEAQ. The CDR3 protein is CASSTTSGTYNEQFF. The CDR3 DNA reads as TGTGCCAGCAGCACGACTAGCGGGACTTACAATGAGCAGTTCTTC. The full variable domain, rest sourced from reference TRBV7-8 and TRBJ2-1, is GAGVSQSPRYKVAKRGQDVALRCDPISGHVSLFWYQQALGQGPEFLTYFQNEAQLDKSGLPSDRFFAERPEGSVSTLKIQRTQQEDSAVYLCASSTTSGTYNEQFFGPGTRLTVL.

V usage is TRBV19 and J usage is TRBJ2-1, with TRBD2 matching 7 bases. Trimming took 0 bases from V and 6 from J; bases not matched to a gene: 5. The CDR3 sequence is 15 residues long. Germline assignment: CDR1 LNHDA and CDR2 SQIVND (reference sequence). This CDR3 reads CASSIDAGAANEQFF. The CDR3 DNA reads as TGTGCCAGTAGTATAGACGCGGGAGCCGCCAATGAGCAGTTCTTC.

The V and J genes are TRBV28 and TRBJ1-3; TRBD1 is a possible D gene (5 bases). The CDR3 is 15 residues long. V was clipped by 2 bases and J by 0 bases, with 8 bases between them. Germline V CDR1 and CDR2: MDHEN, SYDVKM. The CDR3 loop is CASSLGGSSGNTIYF. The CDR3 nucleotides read TGTGCCAGCAGTTTAGGGGGGAGCTCTGGAAACACCATATATTTT.

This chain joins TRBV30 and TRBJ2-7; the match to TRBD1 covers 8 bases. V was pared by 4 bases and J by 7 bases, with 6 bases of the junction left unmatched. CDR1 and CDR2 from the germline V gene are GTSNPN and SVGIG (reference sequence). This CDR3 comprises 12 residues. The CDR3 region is CAWKGRGQEQYF. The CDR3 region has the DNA TGTGCCTGGAAGGGCAGGGGGCAAGAGCAGTACTTC.

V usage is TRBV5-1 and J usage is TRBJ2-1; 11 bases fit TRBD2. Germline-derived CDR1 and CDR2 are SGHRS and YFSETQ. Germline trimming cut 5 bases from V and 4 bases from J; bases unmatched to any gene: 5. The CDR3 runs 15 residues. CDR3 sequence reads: CASRPGTSGYNEQFF. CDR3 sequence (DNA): TGCGCCAGCAGACCGGGGACTAGCGGATACAATGAGCAGTTCTTC.

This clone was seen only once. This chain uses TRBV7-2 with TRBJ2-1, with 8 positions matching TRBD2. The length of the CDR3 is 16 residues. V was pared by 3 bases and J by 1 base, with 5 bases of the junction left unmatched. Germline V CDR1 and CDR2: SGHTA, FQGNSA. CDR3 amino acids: CASSLTSGGSYNEQFF. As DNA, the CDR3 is TGTGCCAGCAGCTTGACGAGCGGGGGTTCCTACAATGAGCAGTTCTTC.

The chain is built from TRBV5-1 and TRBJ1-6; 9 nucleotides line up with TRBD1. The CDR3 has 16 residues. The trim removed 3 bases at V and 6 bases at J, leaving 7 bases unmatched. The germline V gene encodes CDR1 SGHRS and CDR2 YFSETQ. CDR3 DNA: TGCGCCAGCAGCTACGAGGTGGGACAGGGTAATTCACCCCTCCACTTT. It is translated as CASSYEVGQGNSPLHF.

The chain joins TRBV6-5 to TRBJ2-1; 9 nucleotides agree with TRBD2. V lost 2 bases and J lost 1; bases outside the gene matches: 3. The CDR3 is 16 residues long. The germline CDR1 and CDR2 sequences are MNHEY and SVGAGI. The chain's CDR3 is CASSYTLAGSYNEQFF. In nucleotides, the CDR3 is TGTGCCAGCAGTTACACGCTAGCGGGATCCTACAATGAGCAGTTCTTC.

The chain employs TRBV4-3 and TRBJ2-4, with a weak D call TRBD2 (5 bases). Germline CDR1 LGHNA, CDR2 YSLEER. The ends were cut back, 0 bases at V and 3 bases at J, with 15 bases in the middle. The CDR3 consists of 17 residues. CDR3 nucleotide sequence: TGCGCCAGCAGCCAAGATTTAGGACTTTATGGCAAAAACATTCAGTACTTC. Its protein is CASSQDLGLYGKNIQYF.

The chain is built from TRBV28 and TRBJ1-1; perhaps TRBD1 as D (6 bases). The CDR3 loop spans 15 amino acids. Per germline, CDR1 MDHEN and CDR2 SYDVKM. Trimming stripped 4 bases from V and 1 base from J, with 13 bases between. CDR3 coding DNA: TGTGCCAGCAGTTCACCAGGGGCCTCGAACACTGAAGCTTTCTTT. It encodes CASSSPGASNTEAFF. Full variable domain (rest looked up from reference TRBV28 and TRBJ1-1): DVKVTQSSRYLVKRTGEKVFLECVQDMDHENMFWYRQDPGLGLRLIYFSYDVKMKEKGDIPEGYSVSREKKERFSLILESASTNQTSMYLCASSSPGASNTEAFFGQGTRLTVV.

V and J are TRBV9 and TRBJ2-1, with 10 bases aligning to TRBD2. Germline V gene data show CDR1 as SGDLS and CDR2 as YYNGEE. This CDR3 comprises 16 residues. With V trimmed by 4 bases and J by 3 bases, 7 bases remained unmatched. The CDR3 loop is CASSLLAGVDYNEQFF. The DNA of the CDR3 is TGTGCCAGCAGCCTTCTAGCGGGAGTAGACTACAATGAGCAGTTCTTC.

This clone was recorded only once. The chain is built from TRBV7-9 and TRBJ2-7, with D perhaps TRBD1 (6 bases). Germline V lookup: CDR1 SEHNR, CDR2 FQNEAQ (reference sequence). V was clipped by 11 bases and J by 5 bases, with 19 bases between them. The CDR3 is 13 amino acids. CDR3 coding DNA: TGTGCCTCCACCACAGGGCTGACCGACGAGCAGTACTTC. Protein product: CASTTGLTDEQYF.

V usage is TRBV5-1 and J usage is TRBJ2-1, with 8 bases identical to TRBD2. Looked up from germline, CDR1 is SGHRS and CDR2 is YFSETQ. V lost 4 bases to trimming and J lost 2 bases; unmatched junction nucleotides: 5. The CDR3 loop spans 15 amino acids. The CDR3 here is CASSAGTSPYNEQFF. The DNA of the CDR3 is TGCGCCAGCAGCGCCGGGACTAGTCCCTACAATGAGCAGTTCTTC.

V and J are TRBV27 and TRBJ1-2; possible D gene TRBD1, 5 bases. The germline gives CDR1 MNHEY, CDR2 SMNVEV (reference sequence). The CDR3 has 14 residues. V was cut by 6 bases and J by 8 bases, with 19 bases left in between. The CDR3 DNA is TGTGCCAGCAGGCCCCGGGCGGGGCTCCTGGGCTACACCTTC. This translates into CASRPRAGLLGYTF.

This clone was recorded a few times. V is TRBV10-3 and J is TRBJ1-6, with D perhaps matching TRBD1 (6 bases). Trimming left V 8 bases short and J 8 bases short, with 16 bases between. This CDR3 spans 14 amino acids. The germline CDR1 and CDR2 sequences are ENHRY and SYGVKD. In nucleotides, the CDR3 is TGTGCCATCGGGGGCAGGGGAAATTATTCACCCCTCCACTTT. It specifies CAIGGRGNYSPLHF.

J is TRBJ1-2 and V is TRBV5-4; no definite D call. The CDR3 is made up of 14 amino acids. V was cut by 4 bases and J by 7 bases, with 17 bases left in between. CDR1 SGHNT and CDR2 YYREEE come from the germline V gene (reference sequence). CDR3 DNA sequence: TGTGCCAGCAGCCCCACGGGTTGGCAGAGTGGCTACACCTTC. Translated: CASSPTGWQSGYTF.

The CDR3 reads CASSYTLEREGYTF. In DNA form, the CDR3 reads TGTGCCAGCAGTTACACCCTGGAGAGGGAAGGCTACACCTTC. The chain carries TRBV6-5 and TRBJ1-2; D is ambiguous. The CDR3 extends over 14 amino acids. Looked up from germline, CDR1 is MNHEY and CDR2 is SVGAGI. Trimming pared 2 bases from V and 8 bases from J, leaving 15 bases between.

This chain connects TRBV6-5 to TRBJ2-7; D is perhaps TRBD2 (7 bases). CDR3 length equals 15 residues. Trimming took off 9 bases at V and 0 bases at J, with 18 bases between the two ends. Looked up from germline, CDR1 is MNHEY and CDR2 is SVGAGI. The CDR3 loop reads CASQGPGGPSYEQYF. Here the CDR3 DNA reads TGTGCCAGTCAAGGGCCCGGGGGGCCCTCCTACGAGCAGTACTTC.

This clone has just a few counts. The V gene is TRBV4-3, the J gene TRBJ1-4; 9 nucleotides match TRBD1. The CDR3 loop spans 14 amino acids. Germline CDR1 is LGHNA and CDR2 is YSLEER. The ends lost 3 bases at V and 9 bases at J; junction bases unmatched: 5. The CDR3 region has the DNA TGCGCCAGCAGCCAGAGGGACAGGGAGAAAAAACTGTTTTTT. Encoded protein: CASSQRDREKKLFF.

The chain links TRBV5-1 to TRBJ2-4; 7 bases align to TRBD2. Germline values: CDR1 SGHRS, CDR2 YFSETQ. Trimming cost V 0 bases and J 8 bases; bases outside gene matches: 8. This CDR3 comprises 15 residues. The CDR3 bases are TGCGCCAGCAGCTTGGAAGTTTCGGGGAGGGACATTCAGTACTTC. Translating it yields CASSLEVSGRDIQYF. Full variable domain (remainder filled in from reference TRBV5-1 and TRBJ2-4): KAGVTQTPRYLIKTRGQQVTLSCSPISGHRSVSWYQQTPGQGLQFLFEYFSETQRNKGNFPGRFSGRQFSNSRSEMNVSTLELGDSALYLCASSLEVSGRDIQYFGAGTRLSVL.

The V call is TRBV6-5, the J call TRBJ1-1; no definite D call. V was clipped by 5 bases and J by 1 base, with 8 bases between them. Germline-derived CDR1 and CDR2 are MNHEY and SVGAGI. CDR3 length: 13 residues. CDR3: CASSPQWNTEAFF. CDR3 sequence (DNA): TGTGCCAGCAGTCCTCAGTGGAACACTGAAGCTTTCTTT.

Here the CDR3 DNA reads TGTGCCAGCAGCTCTAACAGGGGGGATACGCAGTATTTT. The encoded protein is CASSSNRGDTQYF. This chain links TRBV5-6 with TRBJ2-3; 8 nucleotides agree with TRBD1. This CDR3 region has 13 residues. J lost 6 bases, V lost 3 bases, and 3 bases had no gene match. Germline V gives CDR1 SGHDT, CDR2 YYEEEE.

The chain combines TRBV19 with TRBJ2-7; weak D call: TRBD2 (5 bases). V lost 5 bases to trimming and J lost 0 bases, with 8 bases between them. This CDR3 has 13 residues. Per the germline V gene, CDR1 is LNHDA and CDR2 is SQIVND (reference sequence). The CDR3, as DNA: TGTGCCAGTAGTGCCGGGATCTCCTACGAGCAGTACTTC. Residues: CASSAGISYEQYF.

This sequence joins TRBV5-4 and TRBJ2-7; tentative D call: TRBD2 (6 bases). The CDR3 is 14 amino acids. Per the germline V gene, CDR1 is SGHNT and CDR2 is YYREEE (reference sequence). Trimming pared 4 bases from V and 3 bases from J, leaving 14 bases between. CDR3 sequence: CASSRGITYYEQYF. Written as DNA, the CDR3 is TGTGCCAGCAGCCGGGGGATAACCTACTACGAGCAGTACTTC.

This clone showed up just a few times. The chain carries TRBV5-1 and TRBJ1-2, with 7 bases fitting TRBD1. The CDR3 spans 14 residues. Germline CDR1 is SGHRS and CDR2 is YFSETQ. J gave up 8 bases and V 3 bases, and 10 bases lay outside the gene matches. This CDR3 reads CASSSTGAGEGYTF. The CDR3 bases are TGCGCCAGCAGCTCCACAGGGGCAGGGGAAGGCTACACCTTC.

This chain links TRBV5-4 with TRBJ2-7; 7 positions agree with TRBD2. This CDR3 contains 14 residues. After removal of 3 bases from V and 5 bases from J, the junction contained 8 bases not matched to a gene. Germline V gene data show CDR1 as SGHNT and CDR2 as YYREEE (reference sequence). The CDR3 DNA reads TGTGCCAGCAGCTCGGGGGGTGTCCGGGACGAGCAGTACTTC. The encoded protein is CASSSGGVRDEQYF.

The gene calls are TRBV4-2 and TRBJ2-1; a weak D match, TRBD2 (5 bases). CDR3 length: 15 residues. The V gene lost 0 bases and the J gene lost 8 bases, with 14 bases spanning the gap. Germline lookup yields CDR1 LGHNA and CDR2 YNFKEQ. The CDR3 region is CASSQERRVTDEQFF. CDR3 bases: TGTGCCAGCAGCCAAGAAAGGCGGGTTACCGATGAGCAGTTCTTC.

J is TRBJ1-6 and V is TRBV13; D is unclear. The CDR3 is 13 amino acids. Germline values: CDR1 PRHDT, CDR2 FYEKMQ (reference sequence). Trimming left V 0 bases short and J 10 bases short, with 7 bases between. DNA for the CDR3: TGTGCCAGCAGCTTAGGTCGGGAGTCACCCCTCCACTTT. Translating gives CASSLGRESPLHF. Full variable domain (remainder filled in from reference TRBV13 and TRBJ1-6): AAGVIQSPRHLIKEKRETATLKCYPIPRHDTVYWYQQGPGQDPQFLISFYEKMQSDKGSIPDRFSAQQFSDYHSELNMSSLELGDSALYFCASSLGRESPLHFGNGTRLTVT.

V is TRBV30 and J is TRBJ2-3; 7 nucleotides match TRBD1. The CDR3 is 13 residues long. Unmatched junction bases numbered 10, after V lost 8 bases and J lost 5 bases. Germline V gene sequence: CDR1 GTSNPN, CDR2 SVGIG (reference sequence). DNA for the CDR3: TGTGCCAGTGACAGGGAAGGCGGAGATACGCAGTATTTT. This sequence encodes CASDREGGDTQYF.